This TCR beta chain was profiled in a study of T cell responses to AZD1222 COVID-19 vaccine. Study-wide results and caveats: The number of AZD1222 recipients seropositive at baseline was only 5 to 7.

Generated by immunoSEQ multiplex PCR, the TCRdb table keeps only in-frame clones and is missing some. Among 150,000 to 200,000 clones listed, 80% to 95% were seen once. This CDR3 comprises 14 residues. V was cut by 0 bases and J by 0 bases, with 7 bases left in between. Germline CDR1 is SGHNT and CDR2 is YYREEE (reference sequence). Note on this clone: Its antigen is unidentified.

This TCR was recovered from an adult in good health. Material: peripheral blood, obtained on day 0 of AZD1222 vaccination. The chain links TRBV5-4 to TRBJ2-7; D is unclear. CDR3 sequence (DNA): TGTGCCAGCAGCTTGGAGCTGAACTCCTACGAGCAGTACTTC. This gives the protein CASSLELNSYEQYF.